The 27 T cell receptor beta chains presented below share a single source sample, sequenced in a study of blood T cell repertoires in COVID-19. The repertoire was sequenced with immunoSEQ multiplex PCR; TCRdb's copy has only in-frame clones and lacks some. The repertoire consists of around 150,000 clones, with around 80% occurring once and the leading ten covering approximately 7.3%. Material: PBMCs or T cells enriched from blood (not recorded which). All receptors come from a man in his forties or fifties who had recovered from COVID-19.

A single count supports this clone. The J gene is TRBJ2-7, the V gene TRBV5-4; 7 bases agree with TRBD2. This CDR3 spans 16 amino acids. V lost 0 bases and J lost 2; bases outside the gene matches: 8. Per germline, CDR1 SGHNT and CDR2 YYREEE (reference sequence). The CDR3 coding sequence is TGTGCCAGCAGCTTGGGGGGGAGCGGGGTCCCCTACGAGCAGTACTTC. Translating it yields CASSLGGSGVPYEQYF.

The CDR3, as DNA: TGTGCCAGCAGCCTCCGGACAGGGGGTTATACTGAAGCTTTCTTT. Its translation is CASSLRTGGYTEAFF. The V call is TRBV11-1, the J call TRBJ1-1; TRBD1 matches 10 bases. The V segment lost 5 bases and the J segment 5 bases; nucleotides outside the gene matches: 8. The CDR3 runs to 15 residues. In germline, CDR1 is SGHAT, CDR2 FQDESV (reference sequence).

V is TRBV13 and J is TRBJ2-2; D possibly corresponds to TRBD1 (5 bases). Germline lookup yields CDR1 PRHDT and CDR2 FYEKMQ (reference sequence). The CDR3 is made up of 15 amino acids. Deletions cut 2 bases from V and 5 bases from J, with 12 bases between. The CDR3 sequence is CASSLTAGLTGELFF. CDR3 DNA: TGTGCCAGCAGCTTAACGGCAGGGTTGACCGGGGAGCTGTTTTTT.

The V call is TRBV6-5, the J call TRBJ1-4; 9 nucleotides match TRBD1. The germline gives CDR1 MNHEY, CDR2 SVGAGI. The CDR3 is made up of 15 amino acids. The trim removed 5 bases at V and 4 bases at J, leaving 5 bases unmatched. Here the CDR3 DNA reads TGTGCCAGCAGTAGTACAGGGGGCCGTAATGAAAAACTGTTTTTT. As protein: CASSSTGGRNEKLFF.

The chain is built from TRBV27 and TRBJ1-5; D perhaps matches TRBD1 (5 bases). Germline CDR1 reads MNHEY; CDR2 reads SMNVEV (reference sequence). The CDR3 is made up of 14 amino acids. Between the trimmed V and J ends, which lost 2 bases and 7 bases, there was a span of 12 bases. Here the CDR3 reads CASSLQGLGQPQHF. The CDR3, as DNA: TGTGCCAGCAGTTTACAGGGCTTGGGACAGCCCCAGCATTTT.

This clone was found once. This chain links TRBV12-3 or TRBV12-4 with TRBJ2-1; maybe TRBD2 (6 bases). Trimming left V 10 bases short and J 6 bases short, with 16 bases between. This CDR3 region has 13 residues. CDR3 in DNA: TGTGCCACCCAGCGGAGGGCCCGCAATGAGCAGTTCTTC. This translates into CATQRRARNEQFF.

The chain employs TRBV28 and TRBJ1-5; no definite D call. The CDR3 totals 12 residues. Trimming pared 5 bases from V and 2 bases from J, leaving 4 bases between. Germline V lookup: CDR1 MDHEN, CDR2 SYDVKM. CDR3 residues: CASSGRNQPQHF. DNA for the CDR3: TGTGCCAGCAGTGGCCGCAATCAGCCCCAGCATTTT.

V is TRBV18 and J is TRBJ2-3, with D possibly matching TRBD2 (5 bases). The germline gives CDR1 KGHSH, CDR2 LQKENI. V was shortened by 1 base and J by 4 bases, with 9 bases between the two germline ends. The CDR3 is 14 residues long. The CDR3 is CASSPLLRADTQYF. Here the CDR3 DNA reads TGTGCCAGCTCACCACTATTGCGGGCAGATACGCAGTATTTT.

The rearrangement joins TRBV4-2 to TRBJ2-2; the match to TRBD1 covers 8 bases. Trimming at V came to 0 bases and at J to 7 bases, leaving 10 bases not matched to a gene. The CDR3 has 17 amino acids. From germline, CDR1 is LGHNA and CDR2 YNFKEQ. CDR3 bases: TGTGCCAGCAGCCAAGAAATGGGCAGGGGGCAAATCGGGGAGCTGTTTTTT. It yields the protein CASSQEMGRGQIGELFF.

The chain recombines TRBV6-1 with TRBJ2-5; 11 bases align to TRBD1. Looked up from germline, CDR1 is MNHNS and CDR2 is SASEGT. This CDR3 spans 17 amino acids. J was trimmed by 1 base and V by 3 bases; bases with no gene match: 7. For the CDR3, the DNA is TGTGCCAGCAGTGACCACGGACAGGGGGCATTCCAAGAGACCCAGTACTTC. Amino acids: CASSDHGQGAFQETQYF.

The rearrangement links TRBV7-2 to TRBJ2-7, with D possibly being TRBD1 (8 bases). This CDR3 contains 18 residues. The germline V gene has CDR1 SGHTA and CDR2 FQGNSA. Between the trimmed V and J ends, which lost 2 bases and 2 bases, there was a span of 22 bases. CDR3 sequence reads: CASSLPKRGGTGTYEQYF. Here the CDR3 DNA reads TGTGCCAGCAGCTTACCCAAAAGGGGGGGGACAGGAACCTACGAGCAGTACTTC.

As DNA, the CDR3 is TGTGCCAGCAGCTCCCTACAGACAGGGCACTATGGCTACACCTTC. It codes for CASSSLQTGHYGYTF. The V gene is TRBV5-5, the J gene TRBJ1-2, with 7 bases matching TRBD1. Per the germline V gene, CDR1 is SGHKS and CDR2 is YYEKEE (reference sequence). The CDR3 is made up of 15 amino acids. J gave up 3 bases and V 3 bases, and 8 bases lay outside the gene matches.

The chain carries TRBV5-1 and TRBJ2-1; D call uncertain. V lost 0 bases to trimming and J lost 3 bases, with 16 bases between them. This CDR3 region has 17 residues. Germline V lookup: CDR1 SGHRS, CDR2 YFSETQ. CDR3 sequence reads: CASSLDSGSRNYNEQFF. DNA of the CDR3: TGCGCCAGCAGCTTGGATTCTGGGTCCAGGAACTACAATGAGCAGTTCTTC.

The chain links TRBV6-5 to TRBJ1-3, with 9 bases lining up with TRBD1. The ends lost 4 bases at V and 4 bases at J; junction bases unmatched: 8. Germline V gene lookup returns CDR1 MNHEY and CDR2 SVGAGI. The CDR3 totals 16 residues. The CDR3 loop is CASSSGTGWFGNTIYF. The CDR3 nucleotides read TGTGCCAGCAGTTCCGGGACAGGGTGGTTCGGAAACACCATATATTTT.

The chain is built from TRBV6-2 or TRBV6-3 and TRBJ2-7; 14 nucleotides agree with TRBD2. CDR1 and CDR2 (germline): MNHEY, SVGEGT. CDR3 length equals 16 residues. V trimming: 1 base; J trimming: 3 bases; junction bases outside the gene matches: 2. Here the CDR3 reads CASSYWTSGGHYEQYF. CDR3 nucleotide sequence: TGTGCCAGCAGTTACTGGACTAGCGGGGGGCACTACGAGCAGTACTTC.

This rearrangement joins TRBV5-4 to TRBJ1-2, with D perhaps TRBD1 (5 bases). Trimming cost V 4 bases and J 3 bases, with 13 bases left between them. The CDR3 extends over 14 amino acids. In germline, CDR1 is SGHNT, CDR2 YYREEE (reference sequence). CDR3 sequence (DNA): TGTGCCAGCAGCACAGGACGGGGGGACTATGGCTACACCTTC. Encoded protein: CASSTGRGDYGYTF. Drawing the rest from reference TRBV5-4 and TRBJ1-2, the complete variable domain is ETGVTQSPTHLIKTRGQQVTLRCSSQSGHNTVSWYQQALGQGPQFIFQYYREEENGRGNFPPRFSGLQFPNYSSELNVNALELDDSALYLCASSTGRGDYGYTFGSGTRLTVV.

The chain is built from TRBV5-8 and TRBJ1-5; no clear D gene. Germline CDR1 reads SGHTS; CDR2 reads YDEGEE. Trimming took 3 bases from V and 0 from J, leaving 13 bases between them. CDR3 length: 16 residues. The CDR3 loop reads CASSSSRGGSNQPQHF. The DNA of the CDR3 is TGTGCCAGCAGCTCCTCCCGAGGCGGTAGCAATCAGCCCCAGCATTTT. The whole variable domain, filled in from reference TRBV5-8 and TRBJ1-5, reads EAGVTQSPTHLIKTRGQQATLRCSPISGHTSVYWYQQALGLGLQFLLWYDEGEERNRGNFPPRFSGRQFPNYSSELNVNALELEDSALYLCASSSSRGGSNQPQHFGDGTRLSIL.

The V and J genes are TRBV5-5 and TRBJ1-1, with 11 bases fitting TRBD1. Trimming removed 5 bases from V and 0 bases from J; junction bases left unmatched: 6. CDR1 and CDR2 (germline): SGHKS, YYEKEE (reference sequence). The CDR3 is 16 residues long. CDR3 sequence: CASSFGQGAMNTEAFF. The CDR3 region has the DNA TGTGCCAGCAGTTTCGGACAGGGGGCTATGAACACTGAAGCTTTCTTT.

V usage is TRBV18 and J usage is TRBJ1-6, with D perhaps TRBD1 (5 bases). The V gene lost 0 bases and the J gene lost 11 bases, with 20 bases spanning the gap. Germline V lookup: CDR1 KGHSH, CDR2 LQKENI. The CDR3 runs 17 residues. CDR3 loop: CASSPPIGGHRLTPLHF. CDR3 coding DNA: TGTGCCAGCTCACCACCGATCGGAGGGCACAGGCTAACACCCCTCCACTTT.

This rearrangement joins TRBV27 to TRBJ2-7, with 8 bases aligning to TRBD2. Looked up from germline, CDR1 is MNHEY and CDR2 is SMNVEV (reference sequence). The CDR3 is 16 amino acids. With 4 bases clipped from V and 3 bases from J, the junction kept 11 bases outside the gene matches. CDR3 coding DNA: TGTGCCAGCAGTTCAACCGAGCGGGGGAACTTCTACGAGCAGTACTTC. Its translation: CASSSTERGNFYEQYF.

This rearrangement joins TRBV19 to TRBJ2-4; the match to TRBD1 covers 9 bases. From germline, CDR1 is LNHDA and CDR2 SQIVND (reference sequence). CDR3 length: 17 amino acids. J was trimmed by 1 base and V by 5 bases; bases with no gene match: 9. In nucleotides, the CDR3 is TGTGCCAGTAGTCTACTCGGACAGGGGAGGGCCAAAAACATTCAGTACTTC. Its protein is CASSLLGQGRAKNIQYF.

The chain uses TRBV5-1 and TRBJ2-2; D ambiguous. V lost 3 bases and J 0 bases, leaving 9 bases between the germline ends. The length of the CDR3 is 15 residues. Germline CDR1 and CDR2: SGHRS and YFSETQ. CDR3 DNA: TGCGCCAGCAGCTATGGCAACGCGAACACCGGGGAGCTGTTTTTT. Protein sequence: CASSYGNANTGELFF.

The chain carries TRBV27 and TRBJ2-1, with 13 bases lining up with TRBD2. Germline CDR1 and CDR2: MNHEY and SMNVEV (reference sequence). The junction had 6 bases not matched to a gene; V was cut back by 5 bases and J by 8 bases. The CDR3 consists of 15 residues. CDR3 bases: TGTGCCAGCAGTCCCACTAGCGGGGGGGCGGATGAGCAGTTCTTC. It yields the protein CASSPTSGGADEQFF.

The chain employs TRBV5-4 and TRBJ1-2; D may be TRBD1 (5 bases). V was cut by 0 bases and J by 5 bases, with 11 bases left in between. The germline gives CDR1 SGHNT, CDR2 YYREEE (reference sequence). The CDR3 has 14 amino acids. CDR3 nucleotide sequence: TGTGCCAGCAGCTTGGACCAGGGTTGGTATGGCTACACCTTC. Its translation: CASSLDQGWYGYTF.

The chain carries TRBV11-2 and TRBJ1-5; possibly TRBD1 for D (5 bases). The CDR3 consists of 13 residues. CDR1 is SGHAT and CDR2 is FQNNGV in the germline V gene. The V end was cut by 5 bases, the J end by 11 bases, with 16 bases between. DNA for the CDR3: TGTGCCAGCAGCCAACAGATGGGGGGGGCCCAGCATTTT. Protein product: CASSQQMGGAQHF. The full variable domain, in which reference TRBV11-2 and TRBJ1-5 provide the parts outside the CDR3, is EAGVAQSPRYKIIEKRQSVAFWCNPISGHATLYWYQQILGQGPKLLIQFQNNGVVDDSQLPKDRFSAERLKGVDSTLKIQPAKLEDSAVYLCASSQQMGGAQHFGDGTRLSIL.

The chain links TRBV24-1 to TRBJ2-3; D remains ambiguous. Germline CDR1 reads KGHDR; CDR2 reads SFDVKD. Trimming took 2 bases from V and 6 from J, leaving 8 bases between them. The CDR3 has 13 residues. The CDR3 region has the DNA TGTGCCACCAGTGATTCCCCCTCCGATACGCAGTATTTT. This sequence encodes CATSDSPSDTQYF.

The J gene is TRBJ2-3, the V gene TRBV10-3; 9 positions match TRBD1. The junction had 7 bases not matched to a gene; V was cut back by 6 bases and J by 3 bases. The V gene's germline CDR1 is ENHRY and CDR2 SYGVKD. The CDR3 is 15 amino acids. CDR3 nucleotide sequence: TGTGCCATCAGACAGACAGGGGGAGAGACAGATACGCAGTATTTT. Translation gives CAIRQTGGETDTQYF.